This TCR beta chain was obtained from a study of T cells in Graves' hyperthyroidism and ophthalmopathy. Whole-study findings and limits: Blood also showed most of the thyroid clonotypes that were expanded above 0.001.

CDR3 length: 13 residues. Per the germline V gene, CDR1 is WNHNN and CDR2 is SYGVQD (reference sequence). V gave up 0 bases and J gave up 4 bases, with 4 bases separating them. Clinical symptoms, serum thyroxine, TRAb, thyroid ultrasound and orbital computed tomography informed diagnoses. Using RNA transcripts as the source, TCR beta CDR3 regions were amplified. During a first-round RT-PCR of the TCR CDR3, the HTBI primer set was used. TCRdb re-called the multiplex PCR reads with MiXCR, one entry per CDR3 protein. The data hold 550,000 to 600,000 distinct CDR3 sequences, with roughly 17% observed a single time. In the case of this clonotype: The antigen is not known.

The sequence was collected from a young woman with Graves' hyperthyroidism. The rearrangement uses TRBV10-1 and TRBJ2-1, with D uncertain. The sequencing input was blood. CDR3 amino acids: CASSESQYNEQFF. CDR3 bases: TGCGCCAGCAGTGAGTCCCAATACAATGAGCAGTTCTTC.